This TCR beta chain emerged from a study of post-analysis software for immune sequencing data. Study findings and constraints: Relative to controls, patients with multiple sclerosis showed significantly lower normalized Chao1 diversity.

A word on this clonotype: The antigen is unknown.

TCR beta libraries were prepared from cDNA with unique molecular identifiers. In TCRdb, the PCR reads were re-called with MiXCR into one record per CDR3 protein. The sample lists approximately 690,000 distinct CDR3 sequences, approximately 60% occurring once. The sample consisted of blood. The source of this sequence is a girl aged 2-9 years with multiple sclerosis.

The CDR3 region is CASSYLRGQGALTYGYTF. The CDR3 region has the DNA TGTGCCAGCAGTTACTTAAGGGGACAGGGGGCCCTGACCTATGGCTACACCTTC. V is TRBV6-5 and J is TRBJ1-2; 12 nucleotides align to TRBD1. This CDR3 comprises 18 residues. V was pared by 1 base and J by 4 bases, with 10 bases of the junction left unmatched. Germline loops: CDR1 MNHEY, CDR2 SVGAGI.